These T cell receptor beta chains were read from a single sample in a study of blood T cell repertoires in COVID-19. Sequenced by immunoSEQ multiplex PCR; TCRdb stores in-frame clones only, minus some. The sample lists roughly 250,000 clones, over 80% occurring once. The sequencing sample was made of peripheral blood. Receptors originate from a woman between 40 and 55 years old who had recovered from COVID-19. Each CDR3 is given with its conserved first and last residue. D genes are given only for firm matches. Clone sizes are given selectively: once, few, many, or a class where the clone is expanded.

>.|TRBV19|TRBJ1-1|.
CASMNIGGGRRNTEAFF
TGTGCCAGTATGAACATTGGGGGAGGGCGGCGGAACACTGAAGCTTTCTTT
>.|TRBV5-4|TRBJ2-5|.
CASSLAGTGLRETQYF
TGTGCCAGCAGCTTGGCCGGCACAGGGCTTCGAGAGACCCAGTACTTC
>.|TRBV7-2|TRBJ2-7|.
CASSLRAYEQYF
TGTGCCAGCAGCTTACGAGCTTACGAGCAGTACTTC
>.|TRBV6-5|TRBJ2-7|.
CASSYRGGEQYF
TGTGCCAGCAGTTACAGGGGTGGCGAGCAGTACTTC
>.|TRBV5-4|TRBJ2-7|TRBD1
CASRRDSYEQYF
TGTGCCAGCAGGAGGGACAGCTACGAGCAGTACTTC
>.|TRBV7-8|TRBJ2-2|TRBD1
CASSRTGEKTGELFF
TGTGCCAGCAGCCGAACAGGGGAGAAGACCGGGGAGCTGTTTTTT
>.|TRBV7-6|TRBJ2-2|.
CASSYASVYTGELFF
TGTGCCAGCTCTTACGCTTCGGTTTACACCGGGGAGCTGTTTTTT
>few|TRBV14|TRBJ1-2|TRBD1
CASSSGQNYGYTF
TGTGCCAGCAGCTCGGGACAGAACTATGGCTACACCTTC
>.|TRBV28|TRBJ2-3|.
CASIGTAKGGTQYF
TGTGCCAGCATTGGGACCGCCAAAGGGGGTACGCAGTATTTT
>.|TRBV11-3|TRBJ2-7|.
CASSQGIYEQYF
TGTGCCAGCAGTCAGGGGATCTACGAGCAGTACTTC
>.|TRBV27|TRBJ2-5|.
CASSLSGDQETQYF
TGTGCCAGCAGTTTATCGGGAGACCAAGAGACCCAGTACTTC
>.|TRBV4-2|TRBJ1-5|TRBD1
CASSQGDRGRKGAQHF
TGTGCCAGCAGCCAAGGAGACAGGGGCCGCAAAGGAGCCCAGCATTTT
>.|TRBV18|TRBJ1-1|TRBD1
CASSPGTGDTEAFF
TGTGCCAGCTCACCAGGTACAGGGGATACTGAAGCTTTCTTT
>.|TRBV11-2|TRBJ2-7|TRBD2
CASSLLAVINYEQYF
TGTGCCAGCAGCCTACTAGCGGTAATAAACTACGAGCAGTACTTC
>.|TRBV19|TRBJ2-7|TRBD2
CASRLAGGLSYEQYF
TGTGCCAGTAGGCTAGCGGGGGGCCTCTCCTACGAGCAGTACTTC
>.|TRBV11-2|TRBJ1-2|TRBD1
CASSSLKSGTGPGYTF
TGTGCCAGCAGCTCATTAAAATCCGGGACAGGGCCCGGCTACACCTTC
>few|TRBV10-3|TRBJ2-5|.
CAISRQVQETQYF
TGTGCCATCAGTAGACAGGTCCAAGAGACCCAGTACTTC
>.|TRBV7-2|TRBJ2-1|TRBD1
CASTENRGVDEQFF
TGTGCCAGCACCGAGAACAGGGGAGTCGATGAGCAGTTCTTC
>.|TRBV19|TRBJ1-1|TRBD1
CASSPIRGQKGSTEAFF
TGTGCCAGTAGTCCCATCCGGGGACAGAAAGGGAGCACTGAAGCTTTCTTT
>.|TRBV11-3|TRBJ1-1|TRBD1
CASSFGTGSEAFF
TGTGCCAGCAGCTTTGGGACAGGGTCTGAAGCTTTCTTT
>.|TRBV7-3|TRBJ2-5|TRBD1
CASSLTGEKTQYF
TGTGCCAGCAGCTTGACAGGGGAGAAGACCCAGTACTTC
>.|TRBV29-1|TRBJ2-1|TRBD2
CSVEDRGGRYNEQFF
TGCAGCGTTGAAGATAGGGGAGGGCGATATAATGAGCAGTTCTTC
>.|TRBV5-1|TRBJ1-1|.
CASTRGGGEDEAFF
TGCGCCAGCACCCGGGGGGGCGGGGAGGATGAAGCTTTCTTT
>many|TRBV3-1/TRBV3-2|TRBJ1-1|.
CASSQEEGAEAFF
TGTGCCAGCAGCCAAGAGGAAGGGGCTGAAGCTTTCTTT
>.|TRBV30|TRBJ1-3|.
CAWSKTGTRNTIYF
TGTGCCTGGAGTAAAACAGGGACCAGAAACACCATATATTTT
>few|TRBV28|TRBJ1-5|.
CASSLRGQPQHF
TGTGCCAGCAGCCTGCGGGGTCAGCCCCAGCATTTT
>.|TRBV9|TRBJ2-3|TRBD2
CASSPGGRGDTQYF
TGTGCCAGCAGCCCGGGGGGTAGGGGAGATACGCAGTATTTT
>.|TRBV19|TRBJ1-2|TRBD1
CASSGTGTAYGYTF
TGTGCCAGTAGTGGGACCGGGACAGCCTATGGCTACACCTTC
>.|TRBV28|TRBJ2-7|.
CASRAMFSSYEQYF
TGTGCCAGCAGGGCCATGTTCAGCTCCTACGAGCAGTACTTC
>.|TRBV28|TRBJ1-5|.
CASSRLKGNNQPQHF
TGTGCCAGCAGCCGATTAAAGGGGAACAATCAGCCCCAGCATTTT
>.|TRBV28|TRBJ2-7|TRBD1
CASSPKGQGSYEQYF
TGTGCCAGCAGTCCCAAGGGACAGGGGAGCTACGAGCAGTACTTC